This entry features one T cell receptor beta chain sequence. This entry belongs to a study of blood T cell repertoires in COVID-19. On the study more broadly: Both acute and convalescent COVID-19 samples were obtained from the United States, Italy and Spain.

Sequencing used immunoSEQ multiplex PCR; TCRdb keeps in-frame clones, though not all of them. This sample has around 40,000 clones, with 70% to 90% found just once. Sequencing was performed on peripheral blood. The source is a human donor in a cohort sampled during active COVID-19.

The CDR3 spells CASSLQPGGTEAFF. The CDR3, as DNA: TGTGCCAGCAGCTTACAACCGGGAGGGACTGAAGCTTTCTTT. The chain joins TRBV11-2 to TRBJ1-1; D is unresolved. Between the trimmed V and J ends, which lost 2 bases and 5 bases, there was a span of 12 bases. In germline, CDR1 is SGHAT, CDR2 FQNNGV. The CDR3 contains 14 residues.